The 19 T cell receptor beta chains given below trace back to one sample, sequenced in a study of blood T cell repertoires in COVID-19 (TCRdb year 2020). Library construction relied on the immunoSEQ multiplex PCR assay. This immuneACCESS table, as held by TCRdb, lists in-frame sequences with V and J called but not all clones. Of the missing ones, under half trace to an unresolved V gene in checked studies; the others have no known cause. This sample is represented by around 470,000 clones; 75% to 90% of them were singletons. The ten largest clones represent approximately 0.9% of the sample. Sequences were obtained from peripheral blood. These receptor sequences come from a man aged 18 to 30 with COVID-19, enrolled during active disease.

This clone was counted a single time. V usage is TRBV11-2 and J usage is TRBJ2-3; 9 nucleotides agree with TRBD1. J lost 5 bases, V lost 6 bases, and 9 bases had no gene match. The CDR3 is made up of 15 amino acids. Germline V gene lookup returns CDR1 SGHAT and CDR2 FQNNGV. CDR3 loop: CASRTNRGRVDTQYF. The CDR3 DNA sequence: TGTGCCAGCAGAACTAACAGGGGGCGGGTAGATACGCAGTATTTT.

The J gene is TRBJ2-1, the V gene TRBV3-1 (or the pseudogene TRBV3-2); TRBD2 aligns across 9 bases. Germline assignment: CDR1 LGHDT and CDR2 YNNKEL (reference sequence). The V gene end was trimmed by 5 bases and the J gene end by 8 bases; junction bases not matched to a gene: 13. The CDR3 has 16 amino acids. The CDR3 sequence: CASSKPSGTSQDEQFF. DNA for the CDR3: TGTGCCAGCAGCAAGCCCTCCGGGACTAGCCAAGATGAGCAGTTCTTC.

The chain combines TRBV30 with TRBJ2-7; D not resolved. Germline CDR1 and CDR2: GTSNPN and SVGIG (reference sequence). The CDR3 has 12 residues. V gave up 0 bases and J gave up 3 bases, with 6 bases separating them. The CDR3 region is CAWSVGGYEQYF. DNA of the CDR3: TGTGCCTGGAGTGTCGGCGGCTACGAGCAGTACTTC.

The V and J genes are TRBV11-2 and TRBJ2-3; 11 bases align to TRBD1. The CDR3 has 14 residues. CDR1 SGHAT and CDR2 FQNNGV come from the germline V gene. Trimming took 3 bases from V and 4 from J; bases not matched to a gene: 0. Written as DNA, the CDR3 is TGTGCCAGCAGCTTGGACAGGGGGCCAGATACGCAGTATTTT. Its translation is CASSLDRGPDTQYF. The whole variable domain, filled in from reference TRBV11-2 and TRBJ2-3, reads EAGVAQSPRYKIIEKRQSVAFWCNPISGHATLYWYQQILGQGPKLLIQFQNNGVVDDSQLPKDRFSAERLKGVDSTLKIQPAKLEDSAVYLCASSLDRGPDTQYFGPGTRLTVL.

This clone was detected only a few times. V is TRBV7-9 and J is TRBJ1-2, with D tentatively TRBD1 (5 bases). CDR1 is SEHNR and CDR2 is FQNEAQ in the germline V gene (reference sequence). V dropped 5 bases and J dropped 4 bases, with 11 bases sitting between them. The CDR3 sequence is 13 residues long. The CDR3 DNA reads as TGTGCCAGCAGCATGGACAAGATCTATGGCTACACCTTC. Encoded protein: CASSMDKIYGYTF.

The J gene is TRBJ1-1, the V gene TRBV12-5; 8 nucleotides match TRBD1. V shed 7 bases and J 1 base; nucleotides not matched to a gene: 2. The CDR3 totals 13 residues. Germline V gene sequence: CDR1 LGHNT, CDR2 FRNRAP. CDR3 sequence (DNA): TGTGCTAGTGCCGGACAGGGGAACACTGAAGCTTTCTTT. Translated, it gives CASAGQGNTEAFF.

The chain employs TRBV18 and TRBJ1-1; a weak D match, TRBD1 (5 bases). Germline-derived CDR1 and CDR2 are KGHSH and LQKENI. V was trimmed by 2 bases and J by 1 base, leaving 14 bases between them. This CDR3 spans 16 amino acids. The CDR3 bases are TGTGCCAGCTCACCAGGATACGGGGGAGGGAACACTGAAGCTTTCTTT. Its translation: CASSPGYGGGNTEAFF.

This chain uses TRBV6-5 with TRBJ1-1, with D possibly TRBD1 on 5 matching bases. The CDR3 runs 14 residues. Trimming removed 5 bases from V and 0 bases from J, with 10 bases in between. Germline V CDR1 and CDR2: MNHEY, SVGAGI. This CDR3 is CASSQRGLNTEAFF. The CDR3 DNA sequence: TGTGCCAGCAGTCAACGGGGGTTGAACACTGAAGCTTTCTTT.

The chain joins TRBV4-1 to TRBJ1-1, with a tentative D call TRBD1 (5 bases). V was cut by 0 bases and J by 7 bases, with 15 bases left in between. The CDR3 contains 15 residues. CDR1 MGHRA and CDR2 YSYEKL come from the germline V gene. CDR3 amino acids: CASSQEVTGRIEAFF. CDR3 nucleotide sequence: TGCGCCAGCAGCCAAGAAGTCACAGGAAGAATTGAAGCTTTCTTT.

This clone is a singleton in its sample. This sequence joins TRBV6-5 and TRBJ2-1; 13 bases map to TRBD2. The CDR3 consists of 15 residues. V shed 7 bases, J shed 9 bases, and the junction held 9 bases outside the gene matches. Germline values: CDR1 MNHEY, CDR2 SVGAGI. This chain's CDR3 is CASTQGLAGVSEQFF. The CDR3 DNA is TGTGCCAGCACCCAAGGACTAGCGGGGGTTAGTGAGCAGTTCTTC.

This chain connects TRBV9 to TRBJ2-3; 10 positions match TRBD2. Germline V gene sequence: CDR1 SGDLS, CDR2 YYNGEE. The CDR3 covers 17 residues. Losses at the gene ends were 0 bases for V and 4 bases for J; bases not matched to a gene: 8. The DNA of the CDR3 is TGTGCCAGCAGCGTAGAGTCTAGCGGGGGTTATTCAGATACGCAGTATTTT. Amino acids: CASSVESSGGYSDTQYF.

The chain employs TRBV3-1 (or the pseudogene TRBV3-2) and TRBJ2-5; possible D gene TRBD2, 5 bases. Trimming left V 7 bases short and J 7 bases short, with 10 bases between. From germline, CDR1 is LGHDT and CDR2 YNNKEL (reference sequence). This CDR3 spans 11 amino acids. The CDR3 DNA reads TGTGCCAGCACCACCCGGGGGACCCAGTACTTC. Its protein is CASTTRGTQYF.

The CDR3 is CSVEPALAEETQYF. CDR3 bases: TGCAGCGTTGAACCCGCCCTAGCGGAAGAGACCCAGTACTTC. The rearrangement uses TRBV29-1 and TRBJ2-5, with 7 bases fitting TRBD2. Germline V CDR1 and CDR2: SQVTM, ANQGSEA. This CDR3 contains 14 residues. With V trimmed by 2 bases and J by 3 bases, 6 bases remained unmatched.

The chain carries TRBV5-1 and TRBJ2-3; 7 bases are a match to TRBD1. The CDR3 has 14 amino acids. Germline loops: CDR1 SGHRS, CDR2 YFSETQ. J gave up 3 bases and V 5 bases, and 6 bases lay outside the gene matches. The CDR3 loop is CASSPEGATDTQYF. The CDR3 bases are TGCGCCAGCAGTCCCGAGGGGGCAACAGATACGCAGTATTTT.

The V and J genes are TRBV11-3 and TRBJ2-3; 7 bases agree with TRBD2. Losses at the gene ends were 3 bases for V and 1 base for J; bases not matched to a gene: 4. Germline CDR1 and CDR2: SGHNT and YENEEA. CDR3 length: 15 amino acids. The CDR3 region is CASSLTSIRTDTQYF. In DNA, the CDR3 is TGTGCCAGCAGCTTGACTAGCATTCGCACAGATACGCAGTATTTT.

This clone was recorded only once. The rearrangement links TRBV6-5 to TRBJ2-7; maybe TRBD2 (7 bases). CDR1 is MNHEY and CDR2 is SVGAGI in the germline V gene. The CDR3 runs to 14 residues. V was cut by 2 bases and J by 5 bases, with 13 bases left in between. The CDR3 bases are TGTGCCAGCAGTTACCTTCGGGGGGCCAACGAGCAGTACTTC. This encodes CASSYLRGANEQYF.

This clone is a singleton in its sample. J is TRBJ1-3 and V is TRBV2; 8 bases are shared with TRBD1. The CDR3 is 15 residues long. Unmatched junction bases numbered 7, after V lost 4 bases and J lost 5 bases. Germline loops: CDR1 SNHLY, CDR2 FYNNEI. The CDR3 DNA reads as TGTGCCAGCAGTGCCCCTGGACAGGGCAGAAACACCATATATTTT. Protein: CASSAPGQGRNTIYF.

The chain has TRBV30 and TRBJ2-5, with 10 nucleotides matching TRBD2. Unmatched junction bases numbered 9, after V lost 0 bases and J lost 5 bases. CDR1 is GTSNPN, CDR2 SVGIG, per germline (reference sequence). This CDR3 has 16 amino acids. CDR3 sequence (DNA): TGTGCCTGGAGTGTAGGGGAAGCGGGAGGGCTGGAGACCCAGTACTTC. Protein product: CAWSVGEAGGLETQYF.

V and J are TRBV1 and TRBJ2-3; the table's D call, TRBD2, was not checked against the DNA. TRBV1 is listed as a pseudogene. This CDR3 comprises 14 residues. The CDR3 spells CTSSPHWGGDTQYF. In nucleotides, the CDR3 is TGCACCAGCAGCCCACATTGGGGGGGGGATACGCAGTATTTT.